What follows are 20 T cell receptor beta chains derived from one specimen sequenced in a study of CD8 T cells in Susac syndrome (dated by TCRdb to the late 2010s). Libraries came from the immunoSEQ multiplex PCR assay. RNA was extracted with the RNeasy kit and about 0.45 to 1 ug was reverse transcribed using random hexamers. The raw public reads went through TCRdb reprocessing: fastp at Q25, MiXCR clone calling, in-frame beta chains kept. Rows matching on CDR3 protein sequence are summarized as one entry with the most common DNA and genes. A total of approximately 130,000 distinct CDR3 sequences appear in this sample, around 94% of them only once. Together, the top ten hold 0.095% to 0.1% of the sample. Sequenced material: CD4+ T cells from PBMCs. Every receptor here comes from a human donor in good health.

The chain combines TRBV7-9 with TRBJ2-3; 10 bases fit TRBD2. The germline V gene has CDR1 SEHNR and CDR2 FQNEAQ (reference sequence). V lost 3 bases, J lost 3 bases, and 0 bases stayed unmatched. This CDR3 comprises 14 residues. Written as DNA, the CDR3 is TGTGCCAGCAGCTTGACTAGCGGGACAGATACGCAGTATTTT. This sequence encodes CASSLTSGTDTQYF.

This chain links TRBV4-2 with TRBJ2-1, with TRBD2 matching 8 bases. This CDR3 has 15 amino acids. Trimming at V came to 0 bases and at J to 10 bases, leaving 8 bases not matched to a gene. Germline loops: CDR1 LGHNA, CDR2 YNFKEQ. This CDR3 reads CASSQDGGRPQEQFF. CDR3 nucleotides: TGTGCCAGCAGCCAAGATGGCGGGAGGCCTCAAGAGCAGTTCTTC.

The chain employs TRBV4-1 and TRBJ2-7, with TRBD2 identical over 13 bases. The CDR3 extends over 19 amino acids. J lost 0 bases, V lost 0 bases, and 8 bases had no gene match. Germline V gives CDR1 MGHRA, CDR2 YSYEKL. The CDR3 here is CASSQDSKGLAGASYEQYF. The CDR3 coding sequence is TGCGCCAGCAGCCAAGATTCCAAAGGACTAGCGGGGGCCTCCTACGAGCAGTACTTC.

The chain couples TRBV20-1 to TRBJ2-5, with 8 bases aligning to TRBD2. CDR1 is DFQATT, CDR2 SNEGSKA, per germline (reference sequence). The V gene end was trimmed by 2 bases and the J gene end by 1 base; junction bases not matched to a gene: 9. The CDR3 runs to 16 residues. CDR3 DNA: TGCAGTGCTAGATCGGAGTTAGCGGGAAGCCAAGAGACCCAGTACTTC. Its protein is CSARSELAGSQETQYF.

The rearrangement joins TRBV2 to TRBJ2-3; a possible D gene is TRBD2 (6 bases). CDR1 is SNHLY and CDR2 is FYNNEI in the germline V gene. The CDR3 has 14 residues. Trimming pared 2 bases from V and 2 bases from J, leaving 8 bases between. CDR3 bases: TGTGCCAGCAGTGAACAGGGACTCACAGATACGCAGTATTTT. Translation: CASSEQGLTDTQYF.

The chain employs TRBV7-3 and TRBJ2-1; 7 nucleotides agree with TRBD2. This CDR3 is built from 15 residues. Germline V gene data show CDR1 as SGHTA and CDR2 as FQGTGA. The trim removed 3 bases at V and 7 bases at J, leaving 9 bases unmatched. This CDR3 reads CASSLRGSAGNEQFF. The CDR3 coding sequence is TGTGCCAGCAGCTTGCGCGGGAGTGCGGGTAATGAGCAGTTCTTC.

The V and J genes are TRBV5-4 and TRBJ2-7; 9 bases match TRBD2. The CDR3 extends over 16 amino acids. CDR1 and CDR2 (germline): SGHNT, YYREEE (reference sequence). Unmatched junction bases numbered 11, after V lost 0 bases and J lost 7 bases. CDR3 bases: TGTGCCAGCAGCTTGGGACTTCGCGGGAGGGCCGGGGAGCAGTACTTC. Its translation: CASSLGLRGRAGEQYF.

The rearrangement links TRBV2 to TRBJ1-4, with D unclear. Trimming left V 7 bases short and J 4 bases short, with 19 bases between. This CDR3 region has 16 residues. CDR1 is SNHLY and CDR2 is FYNNEI in the germline V gene. The DNA of the CDR3 is TGTGCCAGCACCTTACAGCCAAATTACAGTAATGAAAAACTGTTTTTT. Translated: CASTLQPNYSNEKLFF.

Worth noting for this clonotype: The limits of the CDR3 on the DNA are not certain, so only TCRdb's listed CDR3 is given. The rearrangement links TRBV27 to TRBJ2-2; TRBD2 is the table's D call and was not checked against the DNA. Termini included, the CDR3 measures 18 amino acids. Germline CDR1 MNHEY, CDR2 SMNVEV (reference sequence). CDR3 protein: CASSLLWTSGKTPGSCFF.

The genes are TRBV2 and TRBJ1-2; D is unclear. The germline gives CDR1 SNHLY, CDR2 FYNNEI. V dropped 7 bases and J dropped 6 bases, with 15 bases sitting between them. CDR3 size: 13 residues. CDR3 region: CASKVENWDGYTF. The CDR3 nucleotides are TGTGCCAGCAAGGTGGAGAATTGGGATGGCTACACCTTC.

The chain joins TRBV6-5 to TRBJ2-3, with D uncertain. V lost 4 bases and J lost 5, with 10 bases in between. The CDR3 totals 13 residues. Germline V gene data show CDR1 as MNHEY and CDR2 as SVGAGI. The CDR3 DNA reads TGTGCCAGCAGTTTCACCTACAGAGATACGCAGTATTTT. Translating gives CASSFTYRDTQYF.

The V gene is TRBV7-2, the J gene TRBJ1-5, with D perhaps matching TRBD1 (6 bases). This CDR3 is built from 16 residues. V lost 5 bases to trimming and J lost 0 bases, with 14 bases between them. From germline, CDR1 is SGHTA and CDR2 FQGNSA. The CDR3 protein is CASSAQTGHSNQPQHF. The CDR3 region has the DNA TGTGCCAGCAGCGCACAGACAGGACATAGCAATCAGCCCCAGCATTTT.

The chain combines TRBV15 with TRBJ2-7; no clear D gene. This CDR3 contains 12 residues. V lost 0 bases, J lost 7 bases, and 7 bases lay in between. Germline loops: CDR1 LNHNV, CDR2 YYDKDF (reference sequence). The CDR3 nucleotides are TGTGCCACCAGCAGAGATATGTGGGAGCAGTACTTC. This codes for CATSRDMWEQYF.

The rearrangement links TRBV9 to TRBJ2-3; TRBD1 agrees at 7 bases. The CDR3 consists of 15 residues. Germline lookup yields CDR1 SGDLS and CDR2 YYNGEE. Germline trimming cut 4 bases from V and 3 bases from J; bases unmatched to any gene: 8. DNA for the CDR3: TGTGCCAGCAGCTCTAGAGGGGGCTTAACAGATACGCAGTATTTT. Protein: CASSSRGGLTDTQYF.

The chain has TRBV27 and TRBJ2-3; no firm D call. V was clipped by 3 bases and J by 2 bases, with 6 bases between them. The CDR3 is 13 amino acids. Germline assignment: CDR1 MNHEY and CDR2 SMNVEV (reference sequence). In DNA, the CDR3 is TGTGCCAGCAGTTTTACTCTCACAGATACGCAGTATTTT. Translation gives CASSFTLTDTQYF.

The J gene is TRBJ2-7, the V gene TRBV3-1; 11 bases align to TRBD2. CDR3 length: 17 amino acids. CDR1 and CDR2 (germline): LGHDT, YNNKEL (reference sequence). V dropped 0 bases and J dropped 6; count of bases not matched to a gene: 10. The CDR3 sequence is CASSQDWSLAGGVEQYF. In nucleotides, the CDR3 is TGTGCCAGCAGCCAAGATTGGTCCCTAGCGGGAGGAGTCGAGCAGTACTTC.

This clonotype appeared a single time. CDR3 sequence (DNA): TGTGCCAGCAGTGACGCCACCGGGACAGAGCAGTTCTTC. This encodes CASSDATGTEQFF. This chain connects TRBV2 to TRBJ2-1; D is possibly TRBD1 (6 bases). The germline V and J ends were trimmed by 3 bases and 10 bases, with 13 bases remaining between them. CDR3 length: 13 amino acids. The germline gives CDR1 SNHLY, CDR2 FYNNEI.

The J gene is TRBJ2-5, the V gene TRBV7-2; the D is unclear. The ends were cut back, 6 bases at V and 4 bases at J, with 12 bases in the middle. There are 13 residues in the CDR3. From germline, CDR1 is SGHTA and CDR2 FQGNSA. The CDR3 nucleotides are TGTGCCAGCAGTTGGACCCAGAGAGAGACCCAGTACTTC. This gives the protein CASSWTQRETQYF. Filled out from reference TRBV7-2 and TRBJ2-5, the complete variable domain reads GAGVSQSPSNKVTEKGKDVELRCDPISGHTALYWYRQSLGQGLEFLIYFQGNSAPDKSGLPSDRFSAERTGGSVSTLTIQRTQQEDSAVYLCASSWTQRETQYFGPGTRLLVL.

J is TRBJ2-1 and V is TRBV5-1, with D perhaps matching TRBD2 (5 bases). The CDR3 contains 14 residues. CDR1 and CDR2 (germline): SGHRS, YFSETQ. Trimming cost V 6 bases and J 1 base, with 11 bases left between them. CDR3 sequence (DNA): TGCGCCAGCATGGGAGCCGTATCCTACAATGAGCAGTTCTTC. This encodes CASMGAVSYNEQFF.

The rearrangement uses TRBV5-1 and TRBJ1-6; D not certain. Trimming took off 0 bases at V and 7 bases at J, with 8 bases between the two ends. Germline CDR1 SGHRS, CDR2 YFSETQ. CDR3 size: 14 residues. The CDR3 DNA follows: TGCGCCAGCAGCTTGGACAGAACGAATTCACCCCTCCACTTT. This encodes CASSLDRTNSPLHF.